One and the same sample provided the 16 T cell receptor beta chains below, sequenced in a study of blood T cell repertoires in COVID-19. TCRdb's copy holds only in-frame clones and misses some; the assay was immunoSEQ multiplex PCR. The table shows approximately 140,000 clones, with around 85% occurring only once. The sequenced sample was peripheral blood. These receptors came from a woman aged 40 to 50 with active or convalescent COVID-19.

The chain recombines TRBV5-4 with TRBJ2-1; perhaps TRBD1 as D (5 bases). The CDR3 has 15 amino acids. Germline V gene sequence: CDR1 SGHNT, CDR2 YYREEE (reference sequence). Trimming took 2 bases from V and 7 from J, leaving 16 bases between them. The CDR3 here is CASSFQGTLGNEQFF. CDR3 DNA: TGTGCCAGCAGCTTCCAGGGTACCCTTGGGAATGAGCAGTTCTTC.

The V and J genes are TRBV7-2 and TRBJ1-1; TRBD1 agrees at 8 bases. Germline V gene data show CDR1 as SGHTA and CDR2 as FQGNSA. Trimming at V came to 5 bases and at J to 4 bases, leaving 6 bases not matched to a gene. The length of the CDR3 is 14 residues. The CDR3 nucleotides are TGTGCCAGCAGCCTACGGACAGGGTCCACTGAAGCTTTCTTT. Its protein product is CASSLRTGSTEAFF.

V and J are TRBV5-6 and TRBJ1-5; TRBD1 aligns across 12 bases. V lost 2 bases, J lost 3 bases, and 9 bases stayed unmatched. The germline gives CDR1 SGHDT, CDR2 YYEEEE. The CDR3 totals 18 residues. CDR3 nucleotides: TGTGCCAGCAGCTTCTCAGGGACAGGGGGCCTTTTCAATCAGCCCCAGCATTTT. It specifies CASSFSGTGGLFNQPQHF.

The rearrangement joins TRBV5-1 to TRBJ1-3; D not resolved. The CDR3 runs to 15 residues. The germline CDR1 and CDR2 sequences are SGHRS and YFSETQ. Trimming cost V 1 base and J 7 bases, with 15 bases left between them. The CDR3 is CASSLSRGLGNTIYF. Here the CDR3 DNA reads TGCGCCAGCAGCTTGAGCCGAGGGCTTGGGAACACCATATATTTT.

This clone was detected only a few times. The V and J genes are TRBV6-5 and TRBJ1-2, with D perhaps matching TRBD1 (6 bases). The length of the CDR3 is 15 residues. Trimming took off 6 bases at V and 4 bases at J, with 18 bases between the two ends. Looked up from germline, CDR1 is MNHEY and CDR2 is SVGAGI. The CDR3 loop reads CASRPGEGGSYGYTF. In nucleotides, the CDR3 is TGTGCCAGCAGGCCCGGGGAGGGGGGGTCCTATGGCTACACCTTC.

The chain carries TRBV28 and TRBJ2-6, with TRBD1 as a possible D gene (5 bases). This CDR3 has 19 amino acids. CDR1 is MDHEN, CDR2 SYDVKM, per germline. V lost 5 bases, J lost 4 bases, and 24 bases lay in between. The CDR3 nucleotides are TGTGCCAGCAGTCCGCCCCGGGCAGGGTATCGAGGAGGGGCCAACGTCCTGACTTTC. Translating gives CASSPPRAGYRGGANVLTF.

This chain connects TRBV5-4 to TRBJ2-1; 7 bases are a match to TRBD2. The CDR3 loop spans 13 amino acids. V lost 6 bases and J lost 3; bases outside the gene matches: 3. Germline V gives CDR1 SGHNT, CDR2 YYREEE (reference sequence). CDR3 residues: CASTTGGYNEQFF. CDR3 nucleotide sequence: TGTGCCAGCACAACGGGAGGCTACAATGAGCAGTTCTTC.

V is TRBV10-3 and J is TRBJ1-2; 8 bases match TRBD1. The CDR3 has 14 amino acids. The V gene's germline CDR1 is ENHRY and CDR2 SYGVKD. V lost 0 bases, J lost 5 bases, and 2 bases stayed unmatched. The CDR3 DNA follows: TGTGCCATCAGTGAGTCTGACAGGGGATATGGCTACACCTTC. As protein: CAISESDRGYGYTF.

This chain links TRBV7-2 with TRBJ1-2, with TRBD1 identical over 9 bases. Germline V lookup: CDR1 SGHTA, CDR2 FQGNSA. The CDR3 runs 16 residues. The V segment lost 0 bases and the J segment 4 bases; nucleotides outside the gene matches: 6. Here the CDR3 reads CASSLAGGTGSYGYTF. CDR3 DNA sequence: TGTGCCAGCAGCTTAGCGGGCGGGACAGGGTCCTATGGCTACACCTTC.

The rearrangement uses TRBV28 and TRBJ2-7; 8 bases agree with TRBD1. With 4 bases clipped from V and 6 bases from J, the junction kept 8 bases outside the gene matches. The CDR3 runs to 14 residues. CDR1 is MDHEN and CDR2 is SYDVKM in the germline V gene. The chain's CDR3 is CASSYGQGRSEQYF. CDR3 DNA: TGTGCCAGCAGTTACGGACAGGGTCGAAGCGAGCAGTACTTC.

The genes are TRBV3-1 (or the pseudogene TRBV3-2) and TRBJ1-1; 12 bases are a match to TRBD1. This CDR3 is built from 13 residues. Trimming took 3 bases from V and 10 from J; bases not matched to a gene: 3. Germline CDR1 and CDR2: LGHDT and YNNKEL (reference sequence). CDR3 coding DNA: TGTGCCAGCAGCCACCGGGACAGGGGGCTAGCTTTCTTT. Translated, it gives CASSHRDRGLAFF.

The chain joins TRBV6-5 to TRBJ1-1; a weak D match, TRBD1 (5 bases). This CDR3 is 14 amino acids long. The V gene's germline CDR1 is MNHEY and CDR2 SVGAGI. Deletions cut 7 bases from V and 1 base from J, with 13 bases between. CDR3 loop: CASNPGGRNTEAFF. The CDR3 DNA follows: TGTGCCAGCAACCCGGGGGGTAGGAACACTGAAGCTTTCTTT.

This clone was seen a handful of times. The CDR3: CASSLERWQYF. In nucleotides, the CDR3 is TGTGCCAGCAGCTTAGAACGGTGGCAGTACTTC. The chain couples TRBV7-2 to TRBJ2-7, with unresolved D. CDR3 size: 11 residues. With 1 base removed from V and 9 bases from J, the gap between germline ends came to 7 bases. Germline CDR1 SGHTA, CDR2 FQGNSA.

The count of this clone is one. The rearrangement links TRBV27 to TRBJ1-1; D is possibly TRBD1 (5 bases). Germline V CDR1 and CDR2: MNHEY, SMNVEV (reference sequence). The length of the CDR3 is 16 residues. Trimming stripped 5 bases from V and 0 bases from J, with 16 bases between. The CDR3 loop is CASSADPRRVNTEAFF. In DNA, the CDR3 is TGTGCCAGCAGTGCAGACCCCCGCAGGGTGAACACTGAAGCTTTCTTT.

This chain connects TRBV18 to TRBJ2-1; D possibly corresponds to TRBD2 (5 bases). This CDR3 is 14 amino acids long. Germline V gene lookup returns CDR1 KGHSH and CDR2 LQKENI. V lost 4 bases and J lost 4, with 11 bases in between. The CDR3 DNA is TGTGCCAGCTCACTACTCCCGGGGTACAATGAGCAGTTCTTC. Translating it yields CASSLLPGYNEQFF.

The rearrangement joins TRBV7-9 to TRBJ2-1; 9 bases match TRBD2. Unmatched junction bases numbered 4, after V lost 2 bases and J lost 2 bases. The CDR3 is made up of 16 amino acids. Germline CDR1 reads SEHNR; CDR2 reads FQNEAQ (reference sequence). The CDR3 sequence: CASSLPTSGTYNEQFF. The CDR3 nucleotides are TGTGCCAGCAGCTTACCGACTAGCGGAACCTACAATGAGCAGTTCTTC. The full variable domain, in which reference TRBV7-9 and TRBJ2-1 provide the parts outside the CDR3, is DTGVSQNPRHKITKRGQNVTFRCDPISEHNRLYWYRQTLGQGPEFLTYFQNEAQLEKSRLLSDRFSAERPKGSFSTLEIQRTEQGDSAMYLCASSLPTSGTYNEQFFGPGTRLTVL.